Sequencing of this T cell receptor beta chain was carried out in a study of T cell clonotyping in hematopoietic cell transplantation. As regards this clone: Its matching antigen is unknown.

Some clones are missing from TCRdb's copy, which holds only in-frame ones; the method was immunoSEQ multiplex PCR. Here the sample spans 7,500 to 8,500 clones, 60% to 80% being singletons. Recipient blood drawn about 28 days pretransplant and days 30, 100, 180 after. From germline, CDR1 is MNHEY and CDR2 SVGAGI. Trimming stripped 4 bases from V and 5 bases from J, with 15 bases between. The CDR3 loop spans 15 amino acids. Study findings and constraints: CD4 and CD8 repertoire contributions could not be separated without sorting. Pathologically expanded recipient clonotypes increased progressively from day 30 to day 180 as diversity fell. At the given depth, recipient repertoires were over 95% de novo clonotypes.

The sequencing here drew on peripheral blood mononuclear cells, taken 100 days after allogeneic stem cell transplant. The chain combines TRBV6-5 with TRBJ2-1; TRBD2 might be the D (7 bases). This sequence originates from a male patient aged 60 to 75 who had an allogeneic stem cell transplant from an unrelated donor, so the T cells may come from the graft donor. Some clones in this sample may be carry-over from other donors' samples. CDR3 in amino acids: CASSFGGGPDNEQFF. CDR3 DNA sequence: TGTGCCAGCAGTTTTGGGGGGGGGCCGGACAATGAGCAGTTCTTC.